The 4 T cell receptor beta chains given below trace back to one sample, sequenced in a study of shared clonotypes between healthy human individuals. The method was immunoSEQ multiplex PCR; TCRdb's version includes in-frame clones alone and lacks a portion of them. This table has about 1.1 million clones, approximately 77% appearing once. Sequencing was performed on memory CD4+ T cells from PBMCs. Stated subset: CD45RA-negative fraction. These receptors were taken from a man aged 18 to 29 in good health. Some clones in this sample may be carry-over from other donors' samples.

The table lists this clone with a count of one. This chain links TRBV5-1 with TRBJ2-3; 12 bases fit TRBD2. The CDR3 has 15 residues. Germline CDR1 reads SGHRS; CDR2 reads YFSETQ. V was pared by 1 base and J by 8 bases, with 5 bases of the junction left unmatched. CDR3 nucleotide sequence: TGCGCCAGCAGCTTGACTAGCGGGGGGAGAGTTACGCAGTATTTT. It translates to CASSLTSGGRVTQYF.

This sequence joins TRBV6-1 and TRBJ2-3; TRBD2 agrees at 14 bases. Losses at the gene ends were 6 bases for V and 3 bases for J; bases not matched to a gene: 2. This CDR3 is built from 15 residues. Germline-derived CDR1 and CDR2 are MNHNS and SASEGT. The DNA of the CDR3 is TGTGCCAGCAGGGGACTAGCGGGAGAAACAGATACGCAGTATTTT. Encoded protein: CASRGLAGETDTQYF.

To note about this clone: This specimen includes other DNA sequences encoding the same CDR3. This chain connects TRBV28 to TRBJ1-1; D is perhaps TRBD1 (5 bases). CDR3 length: 13 residues. Trimming removed 8 bases at V and 1 base at J, with 11 bases between. The germline V gene has CDR1 MDHEN and CDR2 SYDVKM. The CDR3 DNA is TGTGCCAGCCGGGGACTCGGGAACACTGAAGCTTTCTTT. Amino acid sequence: CASRGLGNTEAFF.

This clone has at least ten counts. V usage is TRBV9 and J usage is TRBJ2-5, with D perhaps TRBD1 (7 bases). The length of the CDR3 is 13 residues. V gave up 4 bases and J gave up 6 bases, with 13 bases separating them. Germline V gene sequence: CDR1 SGDLS, CDR2 YYNGEE. The CDR3 nucleotides read TGTGCCAGCAGCCCCAGGGGGGTCCAGACCCAGTACTTC. Residues: CASSPRGVQTQYF.